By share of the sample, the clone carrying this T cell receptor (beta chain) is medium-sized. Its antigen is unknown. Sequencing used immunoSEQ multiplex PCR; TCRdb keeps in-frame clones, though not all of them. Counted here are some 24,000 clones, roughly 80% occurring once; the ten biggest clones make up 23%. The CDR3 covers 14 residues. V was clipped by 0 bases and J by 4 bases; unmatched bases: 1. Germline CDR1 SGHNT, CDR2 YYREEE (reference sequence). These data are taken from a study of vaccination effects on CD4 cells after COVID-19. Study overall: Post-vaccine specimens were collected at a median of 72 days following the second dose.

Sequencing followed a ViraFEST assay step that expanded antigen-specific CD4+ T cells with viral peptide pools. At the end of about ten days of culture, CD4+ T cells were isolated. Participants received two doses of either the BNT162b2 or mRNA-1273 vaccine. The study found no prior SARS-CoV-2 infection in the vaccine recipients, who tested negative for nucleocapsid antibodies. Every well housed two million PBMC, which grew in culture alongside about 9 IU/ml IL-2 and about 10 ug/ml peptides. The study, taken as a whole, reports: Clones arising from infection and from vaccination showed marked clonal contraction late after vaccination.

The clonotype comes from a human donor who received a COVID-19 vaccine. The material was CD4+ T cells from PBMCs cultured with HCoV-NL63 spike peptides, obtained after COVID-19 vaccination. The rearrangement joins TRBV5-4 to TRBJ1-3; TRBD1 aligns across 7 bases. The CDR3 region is CASSLGDRGNTIYF. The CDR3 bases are TGTGCCAGCAGCTTGGGGGACAGAGGAAACACCATATATTTT.